Below, one TCR beta chain is given with its context. Deep-level settings were used for running the assay. Sequenced by immunoSEQ multiplex PCR; TCRdb stores in-frame clones only, minus some. The table lists about 2.1 million clones, 90% to 95% of them singletons. The data belong to a study of shared clonotypes between healthy human individuals. The germline V gene has CDR1 ENHRY and CDR2 SYGVKD. The CDR3 spans 15 residues. With V trimmed by 6 bases and J by 7 bases, 8 bases remained unmatched. Naive CD8 cells, CD45RO-negative and positively selected for CCR7, excluded terminally differentiated effector memory CD45RA+ cells.

The V gene is TRBV10-3, the J gene TRBJ1-4; 10 bases map to TRBD1. This TCR was sampled from a man aged 18 to 30 in good health. Some clones in this sample may be carry-over from other donors' samples. Sequenced material: naive CD8+ T cells from PBMCs. The CDR3 sequence: CAIREPGQGTEKLFF. CDR3 in DNA: TGTGCCATCAGGGAACCGGGACAGGGGACTGAAAAACTGTTTTTT.